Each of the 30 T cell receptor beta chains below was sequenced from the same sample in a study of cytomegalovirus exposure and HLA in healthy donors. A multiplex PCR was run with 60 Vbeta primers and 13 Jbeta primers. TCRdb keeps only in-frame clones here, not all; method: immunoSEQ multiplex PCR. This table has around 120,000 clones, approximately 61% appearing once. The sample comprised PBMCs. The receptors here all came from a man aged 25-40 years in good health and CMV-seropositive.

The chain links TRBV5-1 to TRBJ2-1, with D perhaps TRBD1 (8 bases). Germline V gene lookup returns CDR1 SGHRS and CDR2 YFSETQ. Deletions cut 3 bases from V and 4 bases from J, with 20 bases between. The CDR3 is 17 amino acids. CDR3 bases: TGCGCCAGCAGCTACACAAAAAACAGGGGGGGGTACAATGAGCAGTTCTTC. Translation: CASSYTKNRGGYNEQFF. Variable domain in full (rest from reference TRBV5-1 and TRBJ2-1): KAGVTQTPRYLIKTRGQQVTLSCSPISGHRSVSWYQQTPGQGLQFLFEYFSETQRNKGNFPGRFSGRQFSNSRSEMNVSTLELGDSALYLCASSYTKNRGGYNEQFFGPGTRLTVL.

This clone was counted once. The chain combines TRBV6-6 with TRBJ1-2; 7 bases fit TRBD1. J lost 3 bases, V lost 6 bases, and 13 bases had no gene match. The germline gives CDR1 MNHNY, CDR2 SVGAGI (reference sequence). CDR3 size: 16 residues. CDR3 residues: CASRLMTGHSDYGYTF. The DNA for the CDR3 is TGTGCCAGCAGACTAATGACAGGGCACAGCGACTATGGCTACACCTTC.

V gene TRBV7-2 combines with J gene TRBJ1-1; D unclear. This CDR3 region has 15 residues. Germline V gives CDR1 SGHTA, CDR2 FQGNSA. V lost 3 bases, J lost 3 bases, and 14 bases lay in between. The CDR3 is CASSFSPFSDTEAFF. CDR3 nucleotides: TGTGCCAGCAGCTTCTCGCCCTTCTCAGACACTGAAGCTTTCTTT.

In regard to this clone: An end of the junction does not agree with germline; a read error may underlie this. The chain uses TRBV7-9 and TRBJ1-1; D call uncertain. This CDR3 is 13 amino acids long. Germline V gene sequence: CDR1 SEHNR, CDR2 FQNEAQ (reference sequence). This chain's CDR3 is CSSSLRTNTEAFF. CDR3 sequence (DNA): TGTTCCAGCAGCTTAAGGACTAACACTGAAGCTTTCTTT.

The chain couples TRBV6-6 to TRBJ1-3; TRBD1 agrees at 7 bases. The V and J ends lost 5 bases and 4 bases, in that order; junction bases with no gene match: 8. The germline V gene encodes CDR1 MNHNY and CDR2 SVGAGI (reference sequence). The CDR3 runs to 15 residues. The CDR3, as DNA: TGTGCCAGCAGTCGCACCGGGACAGCGGGAAACACCATATATTTT. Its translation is CASSRTGTAGNTIYF.

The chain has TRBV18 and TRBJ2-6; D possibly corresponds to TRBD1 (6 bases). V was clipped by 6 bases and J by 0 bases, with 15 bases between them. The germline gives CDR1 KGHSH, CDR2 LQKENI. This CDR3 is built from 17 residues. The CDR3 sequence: CASSLDNRASGANVLTF. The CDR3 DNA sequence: TGTGCCAGCTCTCTTGACAACAGGGCCTCTGGGGCCAACGTCCTGACTTTC.

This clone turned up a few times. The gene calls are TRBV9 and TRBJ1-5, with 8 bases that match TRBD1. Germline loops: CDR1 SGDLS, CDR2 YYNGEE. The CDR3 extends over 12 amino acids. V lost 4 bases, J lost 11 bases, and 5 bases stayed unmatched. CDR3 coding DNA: TGTGCCAGCAGCTCGACAGGGGCAGCCCAGCATTTT. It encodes CASSSTGAAQHF.

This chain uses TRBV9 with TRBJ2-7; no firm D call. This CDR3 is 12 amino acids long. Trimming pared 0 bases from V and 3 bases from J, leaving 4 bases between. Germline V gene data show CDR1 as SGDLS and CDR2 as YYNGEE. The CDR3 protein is CASSVVRYEQYF. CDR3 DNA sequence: TGTGCCAGCAGCGTAGTCCGCTACGAGCAGTACTTC.

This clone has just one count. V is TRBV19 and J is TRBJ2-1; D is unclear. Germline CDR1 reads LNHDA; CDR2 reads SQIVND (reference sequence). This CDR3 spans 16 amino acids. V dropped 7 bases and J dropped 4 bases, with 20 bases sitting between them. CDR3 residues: CASTRTVNGLYNEQFF. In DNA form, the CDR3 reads TGTGCCAGTACCCGAACCGTTAACGGGTTATACAATGAGCAGTTCTTC.

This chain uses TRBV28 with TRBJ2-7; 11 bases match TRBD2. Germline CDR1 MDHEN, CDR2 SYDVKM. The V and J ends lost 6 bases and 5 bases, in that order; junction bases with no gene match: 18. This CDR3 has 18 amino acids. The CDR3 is CASSPPGLADVRSHEQYF. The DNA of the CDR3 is TGTGCCAGCAGCCCCCCGGGACTAGCGGACGTGAGGAGCCACGAGCAGTACTTC.

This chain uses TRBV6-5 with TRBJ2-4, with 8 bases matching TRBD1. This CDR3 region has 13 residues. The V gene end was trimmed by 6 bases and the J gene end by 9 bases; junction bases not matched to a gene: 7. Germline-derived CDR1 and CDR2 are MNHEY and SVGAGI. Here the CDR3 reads CASRQGEGGIQYF. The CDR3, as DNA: TGTGCCAGCAGACAGGGGGAAGGAGGCATTCAGTACTTC.

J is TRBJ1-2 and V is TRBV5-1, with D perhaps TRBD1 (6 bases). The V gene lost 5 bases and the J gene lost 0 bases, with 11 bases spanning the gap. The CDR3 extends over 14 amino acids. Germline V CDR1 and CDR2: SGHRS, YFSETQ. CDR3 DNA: TGCGCCAGCAGTGGGGGCTGGCCTAACTATGGCTACACCTTC. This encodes CASSGGWPNYGYTF.

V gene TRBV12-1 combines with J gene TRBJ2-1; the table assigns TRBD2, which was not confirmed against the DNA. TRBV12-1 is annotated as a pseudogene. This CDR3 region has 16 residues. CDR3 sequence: CASSSQRVGLNDEQFF. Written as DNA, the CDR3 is TGTGCCAGCAGCTCCCAGAGGGTCGGATTGAACGATGAGCAGTTCTTC.

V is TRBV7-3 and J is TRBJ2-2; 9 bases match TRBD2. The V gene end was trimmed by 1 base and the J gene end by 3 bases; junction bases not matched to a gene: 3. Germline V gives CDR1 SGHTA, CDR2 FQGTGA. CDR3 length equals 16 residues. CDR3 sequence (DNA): TGTGCCAGCAGCTTAATAGGGACTAGCTACACCGGGGAGCTGTTTTTT. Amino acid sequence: CASSLIGTSYTGELFF. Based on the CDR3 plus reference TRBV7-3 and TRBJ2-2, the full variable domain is GAGVSQTPSNKVTEKGKYVELRCDPISGHTALYWYRQSLGQGPEFLIYFQGTGAADDSGLPNDRFFAVRPEGSVSTLKIQRTERGDSAVYLCASSLIGTSYTGELFFGEGSRLTVL.

The CDR3 DNA is TGTGCCAGCAGTTTAACCGACAGCAACTATGGCTACACCTTC. It translates to CASSLTDSNYGYTF. The chain uses TRBV28 and TRBJ1-2; a weak D match, TRBD1 (5 bases). The CDR3 length is 14 residues. V dropped 2 bases and J dropped 2 bases, with 9 bases sitting between them. CDR1 and CDR2 (germline): MDHEN, SYDVKM.

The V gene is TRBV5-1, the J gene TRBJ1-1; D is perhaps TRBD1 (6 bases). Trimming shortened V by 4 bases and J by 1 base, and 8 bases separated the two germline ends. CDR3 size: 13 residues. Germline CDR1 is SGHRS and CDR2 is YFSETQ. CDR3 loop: CASSKTGNTEAFF. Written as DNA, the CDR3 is TGCGCCAGCAGCAAGACAGGGAACACTGAAGCTTTCTTT.

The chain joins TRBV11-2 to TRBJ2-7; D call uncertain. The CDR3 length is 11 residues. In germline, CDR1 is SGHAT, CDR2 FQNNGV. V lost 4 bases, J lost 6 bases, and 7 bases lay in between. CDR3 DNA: TGTGCCAGCAGCTCCCTGAGCGAGCAGTACTTC. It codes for CASSSLSEQYF.

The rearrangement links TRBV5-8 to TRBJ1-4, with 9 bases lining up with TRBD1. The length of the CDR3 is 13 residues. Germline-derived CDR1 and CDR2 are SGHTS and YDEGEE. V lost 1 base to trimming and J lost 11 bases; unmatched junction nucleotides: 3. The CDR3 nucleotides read TGTGCCAGCAGCTTGTCCGGGACAGGGAAACTGTTTTTT. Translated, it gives CASSLSGTGKLFF.

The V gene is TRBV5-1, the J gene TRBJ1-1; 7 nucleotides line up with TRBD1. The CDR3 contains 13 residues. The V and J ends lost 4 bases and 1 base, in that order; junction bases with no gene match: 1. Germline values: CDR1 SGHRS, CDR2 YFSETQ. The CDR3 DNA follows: TGCGCCAGCAGCAGGACAGGGAACACTGAAGCTTTCTTT. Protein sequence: CASSRTGNTEAFF. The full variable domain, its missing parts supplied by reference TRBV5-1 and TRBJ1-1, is KAGVTQTPRYLIKTRGQQVTLSCSPISGHRSVSWYQQTPGQGLQFLFEYFSETQRNKGNFPGRFSGRQFSNSRSEMNVSTLELGDSALYLCASSRTGNTEAFFGQGTRLTVV.

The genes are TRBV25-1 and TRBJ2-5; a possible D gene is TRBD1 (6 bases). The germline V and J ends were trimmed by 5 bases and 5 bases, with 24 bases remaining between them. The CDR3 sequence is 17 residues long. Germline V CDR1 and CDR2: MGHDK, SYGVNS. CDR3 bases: TGTGCCAGCAGTCAGTTCACAGGGAGCTCGATTGGGGAGACCCAGTACTTC. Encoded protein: CASSQFTGSSIGETQYF. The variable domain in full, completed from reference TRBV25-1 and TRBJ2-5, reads EADIYQTPRYLVIGTGKKITLECSQTMGHDKMYWYQQDPGMELHLIHYSYGVNSTEKGDLSSESTVSRIRTEHFPLTLESARPSHTSQYLCASSQFTGSSIGETQYFGPGTRLLVL.

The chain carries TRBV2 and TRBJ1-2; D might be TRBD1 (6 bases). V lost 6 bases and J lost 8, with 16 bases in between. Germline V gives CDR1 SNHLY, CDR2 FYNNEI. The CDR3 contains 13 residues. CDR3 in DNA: TGTGCCAGCAGAGTATCAGGGGTGTGGGGCTACACCTTC. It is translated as CASRVSGVWGYTF.

For the CDR3, the DNA is TGTGCCAGCTCACCGGACCGACAGATGTATGAAAAACTGTTTTTT. This codes for CASSPDRQMYEKLFF. V gene TRBV18 combines with J gene TRBJ1-4, with D perhaps matching TRBD1 (5 bases). The CDR3 consists of 15 residues. CDR1 and CDR2 from the germline V gene are KGHSH and LQKENI. With 3 bases removed from V and 6 bases from J, the gap between germline ends came to 14 bases.

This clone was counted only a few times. CDR3 in amino acids: CASSLFSSANNEQFF. In DNA, the CDR3 is TGTGCCAGCAGTTTATTCTCCAGCGCCAACAATGAGCAGTTCTTC. The rearrangement links TRBV28 to TRBJ2-1; D is ambiguous. The CDR3 has 15 amino acids. Germline CDR1 is MDHEN and CDR2 is SYDVKM. V lost 1 base and J 5 bases, leaving 12 bases between the germline ends.

CDR3 in amino acids: CASNFVVQGDYGYTF. CDR3 DNA: TGTGCCAGCAATTTTGTCGTCCAGGGCGACTATGGCTACACCTTC. The gene calls are TRBV6-1 and TRBJ1-2; weak D call: TRBD1 (5 bases). CDR1 and CDR2 (germline): MNHNS, SASEGT. There are 15 residues in the CDR3. Trimming removed 7 bases at V and 3 bases at J, with 18 bases between.

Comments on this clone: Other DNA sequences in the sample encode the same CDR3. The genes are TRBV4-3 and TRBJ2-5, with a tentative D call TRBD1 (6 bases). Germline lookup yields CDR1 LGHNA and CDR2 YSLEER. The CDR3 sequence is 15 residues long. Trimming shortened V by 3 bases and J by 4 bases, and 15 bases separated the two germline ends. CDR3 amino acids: CASSQATGFRETQYF. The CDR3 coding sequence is TGCGCCAGCAGCCAGGCTACAGGGTTCCGAGAGACCCAGTACTTC.

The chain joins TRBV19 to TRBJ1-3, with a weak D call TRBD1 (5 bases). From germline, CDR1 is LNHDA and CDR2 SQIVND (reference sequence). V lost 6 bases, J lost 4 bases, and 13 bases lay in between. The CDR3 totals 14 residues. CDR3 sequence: CASRLQGGGNTIYF. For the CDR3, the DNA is TGTGCCAGTAGGTTGCAGGGCGGCGGAAACACCATATATTTT.

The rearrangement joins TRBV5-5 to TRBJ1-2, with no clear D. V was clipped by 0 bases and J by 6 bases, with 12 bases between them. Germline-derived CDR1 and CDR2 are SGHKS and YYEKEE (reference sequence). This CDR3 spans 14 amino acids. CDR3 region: CASSLGLGGHGYTF. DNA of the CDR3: TGTGCCAGCAGCTTGGGATTGGGAGGGCATGGCTACACCTTC.

In DNA form, the CDR3 reads TGCGCCAGCAGCCAATCTTACGACAGGTACAATGAGCAGTTCTTC. As protein: CASSQSYDRYNEQFF. This chain joins TRBV4-3 and TRBJ2-1, with D possibly matching TRBD1 (6 bases). Trimming stripped 2 bases from V and 4 bases from J, with 12 bases between. The germline V gene has CDR1 LGHNA and CDR2 YSLEER. The CDR3 is 15 amino acids.

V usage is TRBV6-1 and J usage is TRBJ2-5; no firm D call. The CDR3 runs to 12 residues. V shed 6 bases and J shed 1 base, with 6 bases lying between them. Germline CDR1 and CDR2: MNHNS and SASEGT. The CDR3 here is CASRATQETQYF. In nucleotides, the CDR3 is TGTGCCAGCAGAGCCACCCAAGAGACCCAGTACTTC.

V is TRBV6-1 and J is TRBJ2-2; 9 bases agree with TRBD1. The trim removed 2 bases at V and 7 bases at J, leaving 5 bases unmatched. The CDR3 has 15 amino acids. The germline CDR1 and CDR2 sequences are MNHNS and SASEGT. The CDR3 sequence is CASSEHRGQSGELFF. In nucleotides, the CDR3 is TGTGCCAGCAGTGAACACAGGGGGCAGAGCGGGGAGCTGTTTTTT.